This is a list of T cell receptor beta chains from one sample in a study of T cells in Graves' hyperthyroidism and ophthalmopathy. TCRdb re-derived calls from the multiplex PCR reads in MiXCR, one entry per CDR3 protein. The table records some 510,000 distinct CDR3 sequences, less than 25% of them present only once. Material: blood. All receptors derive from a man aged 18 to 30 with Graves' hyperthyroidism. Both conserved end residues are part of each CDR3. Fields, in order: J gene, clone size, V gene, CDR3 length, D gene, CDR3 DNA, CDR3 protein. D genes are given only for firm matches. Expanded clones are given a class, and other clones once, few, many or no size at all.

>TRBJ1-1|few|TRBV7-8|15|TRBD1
TGTGCCAGCAGCTCACCGGGACAGGGGTACACTGAAGCTTTCTTT
CASSSPGQGYTEAFF
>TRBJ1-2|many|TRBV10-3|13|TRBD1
TGTGCCATCAGGGAGACAGGGTTAGATGGCTACACCTTC
CAIRETGLDGYTF
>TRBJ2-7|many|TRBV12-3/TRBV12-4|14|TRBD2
TGTGCCAGCAGGCCAAGTTGGGGAGGGTACGAGCAGTACTTC
CASRPSWGGYEQYF
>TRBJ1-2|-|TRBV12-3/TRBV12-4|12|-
TGTGCCAGCAGTGTACAAGGGGATGGCTACACCTTC
CASSVQGDGYTF
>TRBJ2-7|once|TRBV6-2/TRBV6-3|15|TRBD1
TGTGCCAGCACCCGCCTCGGACAGGGAGCCTACGAGCAGTACTTC
CASTRLGQGAYEQYF
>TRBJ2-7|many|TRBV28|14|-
TGTGCCAGCAGTTTTACGGACCCACCCAACGAGCAGTACTTC
CASSFTDPPNEQYF
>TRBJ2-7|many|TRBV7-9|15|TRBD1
TGTGCCAGCAGCTGGCCGGGACAGGGGGCATACGAGCAGTACTTC
CASSWPGQGAYEQYF
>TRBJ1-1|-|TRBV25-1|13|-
TGTGCCAGCAGTGCCGCGGGGAACACTGAAGCTTTCTTT
CASSAAGNTEAFF
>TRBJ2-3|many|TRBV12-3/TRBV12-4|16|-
TGTGCCAGCAGTAACAACCGGGACTTCGGCACAGATACGCAGTATTTT
CASSNNRDFGTDTQYF
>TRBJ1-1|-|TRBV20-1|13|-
TGCAGTGCTAGAGGGGCCGTGAACACTGAAGCTTTCTTT
CSARGAVNTEAFF
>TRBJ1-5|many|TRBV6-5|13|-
TGTGCCAGCAGTCAGCTACAGTTTACGCCCCAGCATTTT
CASSQLQFTPQHF
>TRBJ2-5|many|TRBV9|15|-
TGTGCCAGCAGCGGAATTCTCGGGGGTCAAGAGACCCAGTACTTC
CASSGILGGQETQYF
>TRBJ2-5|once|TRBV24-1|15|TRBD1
TGTGCCACCAGTGACCGGGACAGCCGAAGGGAGACCCAGTACTTC
CATSDRDSRRETQYF
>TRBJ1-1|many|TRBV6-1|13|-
TGTGCCAGCAGTGAAGCCGCAGGGTTCCGGGCTTTCTTT
CASSEAAGFRAFF
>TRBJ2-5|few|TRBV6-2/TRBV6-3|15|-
TGTGCCAGCAGCCACGGGGGCGAGGGTCAAGAGACCCAGTACTTC
CASSHGGEGQETQYF
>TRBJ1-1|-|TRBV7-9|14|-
TGTGCCAGCCTGCAGGGAAGGGTCCACACTGAAGCTTTCTTT
CASLQGRVHTEAFF
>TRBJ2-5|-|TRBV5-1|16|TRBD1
TGCGCCAGCAGCTTCAACCGGGACAGGGTTTGGGAGACCCAGTACTTC
CASSFNRDRVWETQYF
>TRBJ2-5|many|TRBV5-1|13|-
TGCGCCAGCAGCAGCGTAGCGGAAGAGACCCAGTACTTC
CASSSVAEETQYF
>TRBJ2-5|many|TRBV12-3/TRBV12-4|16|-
TGTGCCAGCAGTTCGGGGGACAGAAGGTTCCAAGAGACCCAGTACTTC
CASSSGDRRFQETQYF
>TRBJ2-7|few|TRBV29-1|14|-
TGCAGCGTTGAAGATCTGTCAGGGTTCAACGAGCAGTACTTC
CSVEDLSGFNEQYF
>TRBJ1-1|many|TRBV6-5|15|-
TGTGCCAGCAGTAACGGCCTTGGGATGAACACTGAAGCTTTCTTT
CASSNGLGMNTEAFF
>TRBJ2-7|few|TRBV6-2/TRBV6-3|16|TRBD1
TGTGCCAGCAGTAACCGTGACAGGGCGGGTTCCTACGAGCAGTACTTC
CASSNRDRAGSYEQYF
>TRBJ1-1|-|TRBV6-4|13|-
TGTGCCAGCAGCCCAGGACCGGGGGCTGAAGCTTTCTTT
CASSPGPGAEAFF